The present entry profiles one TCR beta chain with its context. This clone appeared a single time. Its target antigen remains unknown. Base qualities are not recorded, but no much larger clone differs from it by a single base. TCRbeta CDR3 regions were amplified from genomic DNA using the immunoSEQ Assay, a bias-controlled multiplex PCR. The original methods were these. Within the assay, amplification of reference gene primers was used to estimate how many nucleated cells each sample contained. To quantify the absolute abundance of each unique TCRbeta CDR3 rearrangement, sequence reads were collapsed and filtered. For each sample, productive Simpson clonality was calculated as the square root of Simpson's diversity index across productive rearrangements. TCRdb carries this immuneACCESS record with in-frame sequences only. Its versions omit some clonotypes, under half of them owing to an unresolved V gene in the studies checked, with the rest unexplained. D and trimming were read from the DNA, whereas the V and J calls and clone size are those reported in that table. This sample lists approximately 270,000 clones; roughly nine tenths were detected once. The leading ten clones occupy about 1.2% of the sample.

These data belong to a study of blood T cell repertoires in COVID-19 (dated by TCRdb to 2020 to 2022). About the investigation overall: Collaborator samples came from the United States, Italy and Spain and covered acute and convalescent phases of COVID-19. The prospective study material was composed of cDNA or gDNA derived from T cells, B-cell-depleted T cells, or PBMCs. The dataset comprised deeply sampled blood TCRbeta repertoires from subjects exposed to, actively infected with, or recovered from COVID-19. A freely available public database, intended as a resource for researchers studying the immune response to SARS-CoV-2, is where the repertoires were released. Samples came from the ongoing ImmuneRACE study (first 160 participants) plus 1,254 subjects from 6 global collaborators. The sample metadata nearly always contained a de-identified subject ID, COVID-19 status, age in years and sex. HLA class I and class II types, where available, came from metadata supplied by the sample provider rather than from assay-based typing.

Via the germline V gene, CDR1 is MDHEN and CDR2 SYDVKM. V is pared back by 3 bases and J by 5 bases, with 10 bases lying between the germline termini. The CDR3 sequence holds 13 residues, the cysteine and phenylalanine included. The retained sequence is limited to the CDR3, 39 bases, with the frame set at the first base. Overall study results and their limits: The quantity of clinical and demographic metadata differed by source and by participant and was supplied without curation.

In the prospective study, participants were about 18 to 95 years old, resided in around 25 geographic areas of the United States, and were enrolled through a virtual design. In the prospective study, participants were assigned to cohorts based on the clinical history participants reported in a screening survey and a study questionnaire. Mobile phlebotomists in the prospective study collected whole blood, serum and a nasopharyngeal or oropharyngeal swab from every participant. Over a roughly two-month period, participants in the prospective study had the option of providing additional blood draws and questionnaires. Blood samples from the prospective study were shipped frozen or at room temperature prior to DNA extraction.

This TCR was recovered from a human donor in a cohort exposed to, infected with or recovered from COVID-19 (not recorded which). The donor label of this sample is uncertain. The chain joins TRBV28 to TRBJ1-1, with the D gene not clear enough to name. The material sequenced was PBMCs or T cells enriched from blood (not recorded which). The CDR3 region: CASSFEVGTEAFF. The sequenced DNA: TGTGCCAGCAGTTTCGAAGTCGGGACTGAAGCTTTCTTT.